This entry lists 6 T cell receptor beta chains sequenced from one sample in a study of blood T cell repertoires in COVID-19. Assay used: immunoSEQ multiplex PCR; TCRdb lists only in-frame clones, some missing. The table lists roughly 80,000 clones, 86% of them singletons. Sequencing input: peripheral blood. The receptors derive from a woman aged 55-75 years with acute or convalescent COVID-19.

This chain links TRBV10-3 with TRBJ1-2, with TRBD1 matching over 9 bases. The CDR3 is made up of 15 amino acids. Germline assignment: CDR1 ENHRY and CDR2 SYGVKD. V lost 3 bases to trimming and J lost 5 bases; unmatched junction nucleotides: 7. The CDR3 spells CAISDSTGGYYGYTF. The CDR3 DNA sequence: TGTGCCATCAGTGATTCCACAGGGGGCTATTATGGCTACACCTTC.

This sequence joins TRBV7-2 and TRBJ1-1; D not certain. Trimming took off 5 bases at V and 0 bases at J, with 7 bases between the two ends. The CDR3 has 13 amino acids. Germline-derived CDR1 and CDR2 are SGHTA and FQGNSA. CDR3 region: CASSQQVNTEAFF. The DNA for the CDR3 is TGTGCCAGCAGCCAACAAGTGAACACTGAAGCTTTCTTT.

To note about this clone: In the same sample, other DNA sequences code for this CDR3. The chain carries TRBV13 and TRBJ1-5, with a tentative D call TRBD1 (6 bases). CDR1 and CDR2 (germline): PRHDT, FYEKMQ (reference sequence). The ends were cut back, 0 bases at V and 7 bases at J, with 10 bases in the middle. The CDR3 is 14 amino acids. The CDR3 here is CASSLGQGRQPQHF. CDR3 nucleotides: TGTGCCAGCAGCTTAGGACAGGGTCGACAGCCCCAGCATTTT.

The V and J genes are TRBV5-5 and TRBJ2-1; no reliable D call. CDR1 is SGHKS and CDR2 is YYEKEE in the germline V gene (reference sequence). The CDR3 is 14 residues long. The V gene lost 0 bases and the J gene lost 3 bases, with 7 bases spanning the gap. The CDR3: CASSLDSYYNEQFF. The CDR3 region has the DNA TGTGCCAGCAGCTTGGACTCCTACTACAATGAGCAGTTCTTC.

The chain uses TRBV6-1 and TRBJ2-1; 7 nucleotides agree with TRBD2. V trimming: 3 bases; J trimming: 6 bases; junction bases outside the gene matches: 11. This CDR3 contains 16 residues. The V gene's germline CDR1 is MNHNS and CDR2 SASEGT. CDR3 DNA sequence: TGTGCCAGCAGTGATAAAGCGGGAACATACGGCAATGAGCAGTTCTTC. Protein product: CASSDKAGTYGNEQFF.

This chain links TRBV7-2 with TRBJ2-7, with TRBD1 matching 9 bases. The CDR3 runs 14 residues. The germline V gene has CDR1 SGHTA and CDR2 FQGNSA. Trimming removed 4 bases from V and 2 bases from J; junction bases left unmatched: 3. The CDR3 DNA follows: TGTGCCAGCAGCTCCTGGGACAGGGCCTACGAGCAGTACTTC. Residues: CASSSWDRAYEQYF.